The 19 T cell receptor beta chains presented below share a single source sample, sequenced in a study of T cell repertoires in cytomegalovirus infection. Using its own MiXCR run on the reads, TCRdb lists one record per CDR3 protein. The profile shows about 360,000 distinct CDR3 sequences, less than 20% of them singletons. Sequenced input: PBMCs. These receptors were taken from a human donor in good health (CMV status not recorded). Some clones in this sample may be carry-over from other donors' samples.

In its sample, this clonotype was seen a few times. The gene calls are TRBV11-2 and TRBJ1-4, with a weak D call TRBD1 (5 bases). This CDR3 comprises 13 residues. The V gene's germline CDR1 is SGHAT and CDR2 FQNNGV. Trimming left V 5 bases short and J 4 bases short, with 8 bases between. CDR3 sequence (DNA): TGTGCCAGCAGCCGACAGTATAATGAAAAACTGTTTTTT. Translation: CASSRQYNEKLFF.

The table lists this clonotype with many counts. This chain joins TRBV7-2 and TRBJ2-5; 11 bases match TRBD1. The germline V gene encodes CDR1 SGHTA and CDR2 FQGNSA. V trimming: 3 bases; J trimming: 4 bases; junction bases outside the gene matches: 7. The CDR3 covers 16 residues. CDR3 in amino acids: CASSFRDRGGSETQYF. The CDR3 DNA reads TGTGCCAGCAGCTTCCGGGACAGGGGGGGCTCAGAGACCCAGTACTTC.

The table lists this clonotype with a few counts. This chain joins TRBV5-4 and TRBJ2-1, with TRBD2 identical over 8 bases. Germline V CDR1 and CDR2: SGHNT, YYREEE (reference sequence). The CDR3 contains 15 residues. The trim removed 2 bases at V and 4 bases at J, leaving 5 bases unmatched. The DNA of the CDR3 is TGTGCCAGCAGCTTCGGGCGGGAGGCTTACAATGAGCAGTTCTTC. Encoded protein: CASSFGREAYNEQFF.

The chain couples TRBV11-2 to TRBJ2-2; D call uncertain. V was clipped by 8 bases and J by 5 bases, with 18 bases between them. CDR1 and CDR2 (germline): SGHAT, FQNNGV. The CDR3 runs to 15 residues. CDR3 in DNA: TGTGCCAGCTCTACCAGAGTTCCCGTGACCGGGGAGCTGTTTTTT. It encodes CASSTRVPVTGELFF.

This chain joins TRBV4-1 and TRBJ2-1; D may be TRBD1 (5 bases). CDR3 size: 14 residues. V was clipped by 0 bases and J by 9 bases, with 12 bases between them. CDR1 and CDR2 from the germline V gene are MGHRA and YSYEKL. As DNA, the CDR3 is TGCGCCAGCAGCCAAGATAGGGCTCAGGGTGAGCAGTTCTTC. Its translation is CASSQDRAQGEQFF.

This clonotype was recorded many times. The V and J genes are TRBV6-1 and TRBJ2-1; TRBD2 agrees at 9 bases. This CDR3 region has 15 residues. Trimming at V came to 6 bases and at J to 3 bases, leaving 6 bases not matched to a gene. Germline CDR1 and CDR2: MNHNS and SASEGT. CDR3 residues: CASRVAGAGYNEQFF. In DNA form, the CDR3 reads TGTGCCAGCAGGGTAGCGGGGGCAGGCTACAATGAGCAGTTCTTC.

V usage is TRBV24-1 and J usage is TRBJ2-1; D is tentatively TRBD1 or TRBD2 (5 bases each). V lost 4 bases and J 2 bases, leaving 11 bases between the germline ends. This CDR3 is 15 amino acids long. CDR1 and CDR2 (germline): KGHDR, SFDVKD. CDR3 nucleotide sequence: TGTGCCACCAGTGACCCCGGGGCAGCCTACAATGAGCAGTTCTTC. This sequence encodes CATSDPGAAYNEQFF.

Ten or more counts support this clonotype. The chain couples TRBV7-6 to TRBJ1-4, with a weak D call TRBD1 (5 bases). The germline V and J ends were trimmed by 0 bases and 8 bases, with 10 bases remaining between them. Germline CDR1 is SGHVS and CDR2 is FNYEAQ. This CDR3 spans 14 amino acids. The CDR3 DNA sequence: TGTGCCAGCAGCTTAGCCGGGACCGGAGAAAAACTGTTTTTT. Protein product: CASSLAGTGEKLFF.

In this sample, this clonotype turned up many times. The chain uses TRBV7-2 and TRBJ2-6, with D maybe TRBD1 (5 bases). Trimming removed 2 bases from V and 3 bases from J, with 11 bases in between. The CDR3 is made up of 16 amino acids. CDR1 and CDR2 (germline): SGHTA, FQGNSA. CDR3 DNA sequence: TGTGCCAGCAGCTTAAAAGGGGCAGGTGGGGCCAACGTCCTGACTTTC. It is translated as CASSLKGAGGANVLTF.

The chain employs TRBV9 and TRBJ2-2; 8 bases are shared with TRBD2. Unmatched junction bases numbered 10, after V lost 3 bases and J lost 6 bases. From germline, CDR1 is SGDLS and CDR2 YYNGEE. This CDR3 is 16 amino acids long. The CDR3 sequence: CASSAQLGLAAGELFF. CDR3 coding DNA: TGTGCCAGCAGCGCTCAGCTTGGACTAGCCGCCGGGGAGCTGTTTTTT.

This clonotype has at least ten counts. The chain has TRBV12-3 or TRBV12-4 and TRBJ2-3; TRBD2 aligns across 13 bases. The CDR3 has 19 residues. Losses at the gene ends were 3 bases for V and 2 bases for J; bases not matched to a gene: 11. CDR3 in DNA: TGTGCCAGCAGTTTCCCGGGACTAGCGGGAAGTACCCACACAGATACGCAGTATTTT. Translated: CASSFPGLAGSTHTDTQYF.

The V gene is TRBV4-3, the J gene TRBJ1-4; D remains unclear. V gave up 4 bases and J gave up 8 bases, with 17 bases separating them. The CDR3 extends over 15 amino acids. Germline V gives CDR1 LGHNA, CDR2 YSLEER. The CDR3 region is CASSLRPDGGEKLFF. CDR3 bases: TGCGCCAGCAGCCTTCGCCCGGATGGCGGCGAAAAACTGTTTTTT.

The V gene is TRBV7-9, the J gene TRBJ2-1; possible D gene TRBD2, 6 bases. Trimming shortened V by 5 bases and J by 1 base, and 9 bases separated the two germline ends. CDR3 length equals 14 residues. CDR1 and CDR2 from the germline V gene are SEHNR and FQNEAQ (reference sequence). The CDR3 DNA reads TGTGCCAGCAGCCCGCGGGGATCCTACAATGAGCAGTTCTTC. Encoded protein: CASSPRGSYNEQFF.

This clonotype was observed a single time. This chain uses TRBV20-1 with TRBJ2-1; 9 bases are a match to TRBD2. This CDR3 has 12 residues. The germline V gene has CDR1 DFQATT and CDR2 SNEGSKA (reference sequence). V shed 7 bases, J shed 7 bases, and the junction held 5 bases outside the gene matches. As DNA, the CDR3 is TGCAGTGTGAGCGGGAGGCAAAATGAGCAGTTCTTC. This codes for CSVSGRQNEQFF.

This chain joins TRBV5-4 and TRBJ1-2; 8 bases line up with TRBD1. Germline CDR1 is SGHNT and CDR2 is YYREEE (reference sequence). The CDR3 covers 15 residues. V lost 4 bases and J lost 0; bases outside the gene matches: 5. The CDR3 is CASSRGQGANYGYTF. In nucleotides, the CDR3 is TGTGCCAGCAGCCGAGGACAGGGAGCTAACTATGGCTACACCTTC.

This clonotype was seen a few times. CDR3 coding DNA: TGCGCCAGCAGCCAAGTGGCAGGGCCTAATGAAAAACTGTTTTTT. The encoded protein is CASSQVAGPNEKLFF. The chain joins TRBV4-1 to TRBJ1-4; TRBD1 might be the D (5 bases). The CDR3 contains 15 residues. The V end lost 1 base, the J end lost 3 bases, and 9 bases lay between the germline ends. Germline assignment: CDR1 MGHRA and CDR2 YSYEKL.

This clonotype has just a few counts. The V and J genes are TRBV12-3 or TRBV12-4 and TRBJ2-3; tentative D call: TRBD2 (5 bases). Trimming cost V 6 bases and J 4 bases, with 8 bases left between them. There are 12 residues in the CDR3. The CDR3 coding sequence is TGTGCCAGCAGACTAGACCCAGATACGCAGTATTTT. The encoded protein is CASRLDPDTQYF.

The chain has TRBV20-1 and TRBJ1-6; 7 positions agree with TRBD1. In germline, CDR1 is DFQATT, CDR2 SNEGSKA (reference sequence). The CDR3 consists of 16 residues. V was clipped by 2 bases and J by 9 bases; unmatched bases: 13. Here the CDR3 reads CSARINRQGLSSPLHF. CDR3 in DNA: TGCAGTGCTAGAATTAATCGACAGGGATTAAGTTCACCCCTCCACTTT.

In this sample, this clonotype turned up many times. The chain links TRBV7-6 to TRBJ2-1; no reliable D call. The germline gives CDR1 SGHVS, CDR2 FNYEAQ. The CDR3 sequence is 14 residues long. V lost 0 bases and J lost 8, with 11 bases in between. The chain's CDR3 is CASSLALKSDEQFF. CDR3 DNA sequence: TGTGCCAGCAGCTTAGCGTTGAAGTCCGATGAGCAGTTCTTC.